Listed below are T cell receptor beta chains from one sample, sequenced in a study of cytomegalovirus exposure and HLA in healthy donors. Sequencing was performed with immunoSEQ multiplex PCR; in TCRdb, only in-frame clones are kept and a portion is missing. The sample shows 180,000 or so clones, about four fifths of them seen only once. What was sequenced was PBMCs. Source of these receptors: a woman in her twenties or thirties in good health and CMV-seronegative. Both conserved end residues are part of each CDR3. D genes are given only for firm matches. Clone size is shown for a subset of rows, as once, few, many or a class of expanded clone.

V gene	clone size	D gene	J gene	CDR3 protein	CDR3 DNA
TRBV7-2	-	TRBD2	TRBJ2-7	CASSVRDRGTSGAFYEQYF	TGTGCCAGCAGCGTGCGGGACAGAGGGACTAGCGGTGCCTTCTACGAGCAGTACTTC
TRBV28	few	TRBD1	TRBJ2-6	CASDGTGSSGANVLTF	TGTGCCAGCGACGGGACAGGGAGTTCGGGGGCCAACGTCCTGACTTTC
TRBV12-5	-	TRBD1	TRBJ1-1	CASGLVLWNRGIYTEAFF	TGTGCTAGTGGTTTGGTACTCTGGAACAGGGGGATCTATACTGAAGCTTTCTTT
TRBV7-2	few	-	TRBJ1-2	CASSPPHRGYGYTF	TGTGCCAGCAGCCCCCCCCACCGGGGTTATGGCTACACCTTC
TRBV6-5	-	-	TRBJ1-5	CASRPRQIDQPQHF	TGTGCCAGCAGACCTCGACAGATAGATCAGCCCCAGCATTTT
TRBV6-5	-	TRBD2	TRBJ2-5	CASSTSGGAWETQYF	TGTGCCAGCAGTACTAGCGGGGGGGCATGGGAGACCCAGTACTTC
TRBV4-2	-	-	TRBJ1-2	CASSQEQVYGYTF	TGTGCCAGCAGCCAAGAACAAGTCTATGGCTACACCTTC
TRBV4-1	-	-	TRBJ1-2	CASSQADTPGVGYTF	TGCGCCAGCAGCCAAGCCGACACCCCAGGGGTTGGCTACACCTTC
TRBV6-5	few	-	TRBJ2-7	CASSYTKGQFSYEQYF	TGTGCCAGCAGTTACACCAAAGGACAGTTCTCCTACGAGCAGTACTTC
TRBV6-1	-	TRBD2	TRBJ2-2	CASSDGGGAAGELFF	TGTGCCAGCAGTGACGGCGGGGGGGCCGCCGGGGAGCTGTTTTTT
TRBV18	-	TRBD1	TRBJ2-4	CASSPGSGGKNIQYF	TGTGCCAGCTCACCAGGCTCAGGGGGCAAAAACATTCAGTACTTC
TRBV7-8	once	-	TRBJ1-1	CASSLISRTVTEAFF	TGTGCCAGCAGCTTAATATCGCGGACAGTAACTGAAGCTTTCTTT
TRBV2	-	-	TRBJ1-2	CASRGTGTANYGYTF	TGTGCCAGCAGGGGAACAGGGACGGCTAACTATGGCTACACCTTC
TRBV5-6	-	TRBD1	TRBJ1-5	CASSSGTGGNQPQHF	TGTGCCAGCAGCTCGGGGACAGGGGGCAACCAGCCCCAGCATTTT
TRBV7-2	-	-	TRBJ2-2	CASSLELAVGELFF	TGTGCCAGCAGCTTAGAACTAGCAGTCGGGGAGCTGTTTTTT
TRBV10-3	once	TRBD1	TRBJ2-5	CAISESRTGVETQYF	TGTGCCATCAGTGAGTCCCGAACAGGGGTGGAGACCCAGTACTTC
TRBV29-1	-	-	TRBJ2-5	CSVLSPVVGETQYF	TGCAGCGTTCTTTCTCCTGTAGTCGGAGAGACCCAGTACTTC
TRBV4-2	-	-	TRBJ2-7	CASSQPELGVGYEQYF	TGTGCCAGCAGCCAACCTGAACTCGGGGTAGGGTACGAGCAGTACTTC
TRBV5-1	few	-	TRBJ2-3	CASSFDRGSDTQYF	TGCGCCAGCAGCTTTGACCGGGGATCCGATACGCAGTATTTT
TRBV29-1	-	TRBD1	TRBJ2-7	CSARDSTYEQYF	TGCAGCGCACGGGACAGTACCTACGAGCAGTACTTC
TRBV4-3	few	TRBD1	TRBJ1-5	CASSQRTGTNQPQHF	TGCGCCAGCAGCCAACGGACAGGAACAAATCAGCCCCAGCATTTT
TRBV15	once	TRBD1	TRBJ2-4	CATSEGQKNIQYF	TGTGCCACCAGCGAGGGACAGAAAAACATTCAGTACTTC
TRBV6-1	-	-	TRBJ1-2	CASSEVGGYYGYTF	TGTGCCAGCAGTGAAGTGGGGGGTTACTATGGCTACACCTTC